This T cell receptor (beta chain) was found in a study of T-cell reconstitution after alpha-beta-depleted transplantation in children. Study outcomes and limitations: Several hundred graft clones that had expanded were reportedly the source of alpha-beta T cells about two months after transplant. T-cell counts and diversity at one year post-transplant came mainly from newly produced T cells. It was surviving recipient T cells and thymic progenitors that gave some patients high TCRbeta diversity at day 60.

This clonotype has ten or more counts. Its antigen is not identified. Unique molecular identifiers were used to barcode this TCRbeta library. MiXCR, run by TCRdb on the PCR reads, gives a single entry per CDR3 protein. Here the sample spans over 85,000 distinct CDR3 sequences, about 8% being singletons. The material was PBMCs, obtained before TCRalphabeta/CD19-depleted stem cell transplant. The TCR sequence derives from a boy younger than 10 with acute lymphoblastic leukemia, due to receive a stem cell transplant.

CDR3 sequence reads: CASSRGPDRGVDTQYF. CDR3 bases: TGTGCCAGCAGCCGTGGACCAGACAGGGGTGTAGATACGCAGTATTTT. V is TRBV5-8 and J is TRBJ2-3; TRBD1 agrees at 8 bases. The germline gives CDR1 SGHTS, CDR2 YDEGEE. The length of the CDR3 is 16 residues. The junction had 12 bases not matched to a gene; V was cut back by 4 bases and J by 5 bases. Variable domain in full (rest from reference TRBV5-8 and TRBJ2-3): EAGVTQSPTHLIKTRGQQATLRCSPISGHTSVYWYQQALGLGLQFLLWYDEGEERNRGNFPPRFSGRQFPNYSSELNVNALELEDSALYLCASSRGPDRGVDTQYFGPGTRLTVL.